A selection of T cell receptor beta chains follows, all from one sample in a study of regulatory T cells in long-lasting Graves disease. TCRdb re-called the multiplex PCR reads with MiXCR, one entry per CDR3 protein. The data show around 500,000 distinct CDR3 sequences, 15% to 20% seen once. Separately, the same data were catalogued under a study of T cells in Graves' hyperthyroidism and ophthalmopathy.

The sequenced sample was peripheral blood mononuclear cells (PBMCs), obtained at new diagnosis, from a patient treated with antithyroid drugs. Receptors originate from a woman aged 35-60 years with Graves disease. Both conserved end residues are part of each CDR3. The order of the fields is V gene, D gene, J gene, CDR3 protein. A D gene is named only where the DNA matches it firmly.

>TRBV7-9|-|TRBJ1-6
CASSFWPIRQSPLHF
>TRBV19|-|TRBJ2-5
CASSSPRGKGRETQYF
>TRBV5-6|-|TRBJ1-1
CASSPAEVGGLNTEAFF
>TRBV29-1|-|TRBJ2-7
CSVKGRRYEQYF
>TRBV18|-|TRBJ2-3
CASSAGTLDTQYF
>TRBV18|TRBD1|TRBJ1-5
CASSPPDRDNQPQHF
>TRBV11-2|-|TRBJ2-5
CASSYPVVETQYF
>TRBV3-1|-|TRBJ1-1
CASTRGENTEAFF
>TRBV5-1|TRBD1|TRBJ2-2
CASNGQGGTGELFF
>TRBV5-1|-|TRBJ1-1
CASSLSGRVREAFF
>TRBV12-3/TRBV12-4|-|TRBJ1-2
CASSFATKGYTF
>TRBV27|TRBD1|TRBJ2-1
CASSGQGTYNEQFF
>TRBV6-1|-|TRBJ1-1
CASKAGPTEAFF
>TRBV9|-|TRBJ1-1
CASSPGVGEAFF
>TRBV12-3/TRBV12-4|-|TRBJ2-3
CASSQLYTQYF
>TRBV28|-|TRBJ2-5
CASSLEGGFQETQYF
>TRBV7-9|TRBD1|TRBJ1-3
CASSSALDRASGNTIYF
>TRBV30|-|TRBJ1-2
CAWSVRGFYGYTF
>TRBV12-3/TRBV12-4|-|TRBJ1-1
CASSPGLLNTEAFF
>TRBV7-8|-|TRBJ2-7
CASSLTENYEQYF
>TRBV4-1|-|TRBJ1-6
CASSQPGQSKPLHF
>TRBV7-6|-|TRBJ2-1
CASGPRENEQFF
>TRBV7-6|TRBD1|TRBJ1-1
CASSSISQGAGEAFF
>TRBV11-3|-|TRBJ2-7
CASSLDTNYEQYF
>TRBV7-9|TRBD1|TRBJ2-7
CASTPGQGAFHEQYF
>TRBV12-5|-|TRBJ1-1
CASGTYSEAFF
>TRBV7-2|-|TRBJ2-5
CASSLSKGMRETQYF
>TRBV6-2/TRBV6-3|TRBD1|TRBJ1-1
CASSDRGKGMNTEAFF
>TRBV28|TRBD1|TRBJ1-1
CATNGQGRTEAFF
>TRBV7-9|TRBD1|TRBJ2-2
CASSSYRGPGTGELFF
>TRBV2|-|TRBJ1-6
CASSQDSYSPLHF
>TRBV19|-|TRBJ2-1
CASSTGLGNEQFF
>TRBV7-3|-|TRBJ1-6
CASSLTAVNSPLRF
>TRBV30|TRBD2|TRBJ2-7
CAWTGALAGGPEEQYF
>TRBV6-5|-|TRBJ1-3
CASSYHRWHPSGNTIYF
>TRBV18|-|TRBJ2-5
CASSPLDSQETQYF
>TRBV7-9|-|TRBJ2-5
CASSLTEGKETQYF
>TRBV5-1|-|TRBJ2-2
CASSLTVSTGELFF
>TRBV2|TRBD1|TRBJ2-7
CASSEAYMTGDYEQYF
>TRBV6-5|TRBD1|TRBJ1-1
CASSYGRGDGGTEAFF
>TRBV9|TRBD1|TRBJ2-7
CASSPRGQGAFEQYF
>TRBV28|-|TRBJ2-6
CASNKGESGANVLTF
>TRBV18|TRBD2|TRBJ2-3
CASSPPAGGPDTQYF